This record covers a single T cell receptor beta chain. This specimen comes from a study of tumor-infiltrating lymphocytes in oesophageal squamous cell carcinoma. From germline, CDR1 is SGHTA and CDR2 FQGNSA. This CDR3 is built from 14 residues. TCRdb itself ran the PCR reads through MiXCR, one entry per CDR3 protein. Of some 10,000 distinct CDR3 sequences in the sample, around 56% were seen once. The source material was esophageal tumor tissue. The chain links TRBV7-2 to TRBJ2-5; D is tentatively TRBD1 or TRBD2 (5 bases each). The J call is doubtful: the DNA matches TRBJ2-1 better. This receptor was taken from a male donor with esophageal squamous cell carcinoma. The CDR3 DNA reads as TGTGCCAGCAGCTTAGCGGGACCCTACAATGAGCAGTTCTTC. This gives the protein CASSLAGPYNEQFF.